This T cell receptor (beta chain) was identified in a study of Tregs in tolerant kidney transplant recipients. To note about this clone: What it recognizes is unknown.

Generated by immunoSEQ multiplex PCR, the TCRdb table keeps only in-frame clones and is missing some. This table has about 100,000 clones, approximately 93% appearing once. Study-wide results and limits: Changing PCR primers prevented nucleotide comparison between some patients' samples. Biological reproducibility was not directly addressed in this study. The small number of patients limits these findings pending further validation.

The nonmyeloablative bone marrow transplants came from related graft donors, with transient mixed chimerism. Unstimulated Tregs (CD4+CD25+CD127-) and CD4+CD25- non-Tregs were sorted from PBMCs. The V end was cut by 6 bases, the J end by 1 base, with 13 bases between. The CDR3 covers 14 residues. Germline CDR1 and CDR2: MNHEY and SMNVEV (reference sequence). The TCR sequence derives from a human patient who received a combined kidney and bone marrow transplant. Some T cells may be supplied by the graft donor. The genes are TRBV27 and TRBJ2-7; D ambiguous. This specimen was CD4+ T cells from blood (PBMCs), taken 12 months after the transplant. The CDR3: CASRLTFGSYEQYF. As DNA, the CDR3 is TGTGCCAGCAGATTGACATTTGGGTCCTACGAGCAGTACTTC.